This entry features one T cell receptor (beta chain) sequence. Across 20 to 25 US areas, participants ranged in age from about 18 to 90 years. The data were taken from a study of blood T cell repertoires in COVID-19. Assay: immunoSEQ multiplex PCR; the TCRdb copy retains only in-frame clones and omits some. The sample lists approximately 250,000 clones, around 88% occurring once. This receptor was identified in a woman aged 40-49 years with acute COVID-19. Sequences were obtained from PBMCs or T cells enriched from blood (not recorded which).

CDR3 sequence reads: CASSLVVAYNEQFF. DNA of the CDR3: TGCGCCAGCAGCTTGGTAGTAGCCTACAATGAGCAGTTCTTC. The chain couples TRBV5-1 to TRBJ2-1; D not certain. V was cut by 0 bases and J by 2 bases, with 6 bases left in between. Germline V lookup: CDR1 SGHRS, CDR2 YFSETQ. The CDR3 sequence is 14 residues long.